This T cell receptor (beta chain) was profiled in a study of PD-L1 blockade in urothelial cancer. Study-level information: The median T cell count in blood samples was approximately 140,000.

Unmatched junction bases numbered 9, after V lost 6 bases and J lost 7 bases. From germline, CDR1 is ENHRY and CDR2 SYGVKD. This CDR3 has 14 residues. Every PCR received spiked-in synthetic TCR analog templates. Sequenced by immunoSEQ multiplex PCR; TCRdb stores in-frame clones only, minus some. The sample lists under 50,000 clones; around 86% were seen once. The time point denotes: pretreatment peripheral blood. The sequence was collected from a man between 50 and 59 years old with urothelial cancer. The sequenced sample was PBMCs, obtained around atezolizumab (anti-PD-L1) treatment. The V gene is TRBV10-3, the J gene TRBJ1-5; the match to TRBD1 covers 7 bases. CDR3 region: CAISQRQGYQPQHF. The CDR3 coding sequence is TGTGCCATCAGCCAAAGACAGGGATACCAGCCCCAGCATTTT.